This T cell receptor (beta chain) is from a study of cytomegalovirus exposure and HLA in healthy donors. Across the whole study: Findings of an earlier analysis included 90 million to 120 million unique TCR beta sequences from roughly 200 million T cells.

Whereas donors were nominally healthy upon sampling, unrecorded immune exposures were probable. PCR was performed using 60 Vbeta and 13 Jbeta primers. Produced via immunoSEQ multiplex PCR; TCRdb's table is partial and in-frame only. The sample gives around 150,000 clones, approximately 71% of which show up once; 4.9% is in the top ten. The V and J ends lost 3 bases and 3 bases respectively, with 11 bases between them. The CDR3 has 14 residues. Germline V gives CDR1 LNHDA, CDR2 SQIVND (reference sequence). The chain employs TRBV19 and TRBJ1-2; unclear D gene. Sample: PBMCs. The TCR comes from a woman aged 50 to 60 in good health and CMV-seronegative. CDR3 region: CASSIAIQDYGYTF. The CDR3 DNA sequence: TGTGCCAGTAGTATTGCGATTCAGGACTATGGCTACACCTTC.